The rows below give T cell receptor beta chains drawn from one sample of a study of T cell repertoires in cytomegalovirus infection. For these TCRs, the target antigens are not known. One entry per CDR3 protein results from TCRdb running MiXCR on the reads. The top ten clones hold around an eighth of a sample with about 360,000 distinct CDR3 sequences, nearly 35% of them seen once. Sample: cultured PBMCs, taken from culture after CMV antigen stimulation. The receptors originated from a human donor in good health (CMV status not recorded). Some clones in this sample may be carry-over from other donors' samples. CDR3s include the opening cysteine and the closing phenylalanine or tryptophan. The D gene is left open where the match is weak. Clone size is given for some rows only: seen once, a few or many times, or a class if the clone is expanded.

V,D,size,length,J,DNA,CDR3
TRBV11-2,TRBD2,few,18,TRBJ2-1,TGTGCCAGCAGCTTAGTATCTCTAGCGGCCTTTTCGGGTCATGAGCAGTTCTTC,CASSLVSLAAFSGHEQFF
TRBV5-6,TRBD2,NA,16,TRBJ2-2,TGTGCCAGCAGCCCCACGGGACTAGACGGCACCGGGGAGCTGTTTTTT,CASSPTGLDGTGELFF
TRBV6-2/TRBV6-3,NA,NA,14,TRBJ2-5,TGTGCCAGCAGTAGAATGGGGCGACAAGAGACCCAGTACTTC,CASSRMGRQETQYF
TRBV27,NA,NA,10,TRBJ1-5,TGTGCCAGCGGGAGCCAGCCCCAGCATTTT,CASGSQPQHF
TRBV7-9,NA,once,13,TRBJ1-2,TGTGCCAGCAGCCCATGGGACCACCCCGGCTACACCTTC,CASSPWDHPGYTF
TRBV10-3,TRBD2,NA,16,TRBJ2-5,TGTGCCATCAGTGAGTTTACTAGCGGGTCCCAAGAGACCCAGTACTTC,CAISEFTSGSQETQYF
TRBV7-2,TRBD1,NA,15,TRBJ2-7,TGTGCCAGCGGCCCTCCATGGGACAGCCCCTACGAGCAGTACTTC,CASGPPWDSPYEQYF
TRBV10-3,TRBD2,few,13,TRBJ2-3,TGTGCCACCTGGACTAGCGGGAAAGATACGCAGTATTTT,CATWTSGKDTQYF
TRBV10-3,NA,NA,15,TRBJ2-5,TGTGCCATCAGTGCGTCTTCTGGAAGGGTGGAGACCCAGTACTTC,CAISASSGRVETQYF
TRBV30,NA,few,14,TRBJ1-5,TGTGCCTGGAGTGAGGTCAATAGCAATCAGCCCCAGCATTTT,CAWSEVNSNQPQHF
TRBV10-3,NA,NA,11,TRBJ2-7,TGTGCCATCGGGGAACGGGCCGAGCAGTACTTC,CAIGERAEQYF
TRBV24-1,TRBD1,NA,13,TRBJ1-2,TGTGCCACCAGTGATCTTGAACAGGGGGGCTACACCTTC,CATSDLEQGGYTF
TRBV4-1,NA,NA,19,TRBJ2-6,TGCGCCAGCAGCAAGACTCCTTCAGGCCGACATTCTGGGGCCAACGTCCTGACTTTC,CASSKTPSGRHSGANVLTF
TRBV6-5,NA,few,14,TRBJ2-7,TGTGCCAGCTCCGTAGCGGCCCACTCCTACGAGCAGTACTTC,CASSVAAHSYEQYF
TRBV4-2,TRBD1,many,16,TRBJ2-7,TGTGCCAGCAGCCAAGAGATGGGGACAGGGGGCTACGAGCAGTACTTC,CASSQEMGTGGYEQYF
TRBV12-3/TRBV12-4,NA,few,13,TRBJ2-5,TGTGCCAGCAGTTTGTCGGGCGTGGGGACCCAGTACTTC,CASSLSGVGTQYF
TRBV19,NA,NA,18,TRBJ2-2,TGTGCCAGTAGTATCCCCCCCCCCGGGACTCCGTTTACCGGGGAGCTGTTTTTT,CASSIPPPGTPFTGELFF
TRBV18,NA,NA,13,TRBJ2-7,TGTGCCAGCTCACCACGGGGCTCCTACGAGCAGTACTTC,CASSPRGSYEQYF
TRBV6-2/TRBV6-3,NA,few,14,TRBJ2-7,TGTGCCAGCAGTTATGGGACTCTCGCCTACGAGCAGTACTTC,CASSYGTLAYEQYF
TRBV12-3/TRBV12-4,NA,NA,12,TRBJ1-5,TGTGCCAGCAGCCCCGGAATCGAGCCCCAGCATTTT,CASSPGIEPQHF
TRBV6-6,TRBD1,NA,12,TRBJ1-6,TGTGCCTGCCGACAGGGGGGTTCACCCCTCCACTTT,CACRQGGSPLHF
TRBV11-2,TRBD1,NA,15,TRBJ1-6,TGTGCCAGCAGCTCCCGGACAGGGCTAGGTTCACCCCTCCACTTT,CASSSRTGLGSPLHF
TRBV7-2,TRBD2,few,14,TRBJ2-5,TGTGCCAGCAGTCCCCTGGCTAGCGGGAGGGCCCAGTACTTC,CASSPLASGRAQYF
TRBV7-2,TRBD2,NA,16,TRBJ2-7,TGTGCCAGCAGCCGTCGGGTAGCGGGGAGCTCCTACGAGCAGTACTTC,CASSRRVAGSSYEQYF
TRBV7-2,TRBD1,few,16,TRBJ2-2,TGTGCCAGCAGCTTGGGCCGACAGGGGGGCACCGGGGAGCTGTTTTTT,CASSLGRQGGTGELFF
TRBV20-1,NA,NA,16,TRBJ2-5,TGCAGTGCTAGAAGGGTGGCGGGGTTCCGACAAGAGACCCAGTACTTC,CSARRVAGFRQETQYF
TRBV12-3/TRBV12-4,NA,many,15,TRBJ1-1,TGTGCCAGCGCAGCCCTTACCGGGGTGCGGGCTGAAGCTTTCTTT,CASAALTGVRAEAFF
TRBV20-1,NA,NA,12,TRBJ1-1,TGCAGTGCCCTGGGGGCAAACACTGAAGCTTTCTTT,CSALGANTEAFF
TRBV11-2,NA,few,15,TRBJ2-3,TGTGCCAGCAGCCCCCCGGTGGGGAGCACAGATACGCAGTATTTT,CASSPPVGSTDTQYF
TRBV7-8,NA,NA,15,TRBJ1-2,TGTGCCAGCAGTTTACGCACAGGAGATCTCTATGGCTACACCTTC,CASSLRTGDLYGYTF
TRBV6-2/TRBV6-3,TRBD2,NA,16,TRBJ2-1,TGTGCCAGCAGCCCTCGCAGCGGGAGGGCCCACAATGAGCAGTTCTTC,CASSPRSGRAHNEQFF
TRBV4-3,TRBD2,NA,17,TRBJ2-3,TGCGCCAGCAGCCAATCCACCCTAACGGGAGGCATAAATACGCAGTATTTT,CASSQSTLTGGINTQYF
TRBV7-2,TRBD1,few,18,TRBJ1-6,TGTGCCAGCAGCTTTACTCGACAGGGGAGCTCCTATAATTCACCCCTCCACTTT,CASSFTRQGSSYNSPLHF
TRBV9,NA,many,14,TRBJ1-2,TGTGCCAGCAGCGGAACCAGCGGGAACTATGGCTACACCTTC,CASSGTSGNYGYTF
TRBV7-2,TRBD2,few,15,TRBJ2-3,TGTGCCAGCAGGACTAGCGGGGGGCGCACAGATACGCAGTATTTT,CASRTSGGRTDTQYF
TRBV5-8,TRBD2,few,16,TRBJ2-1,TGTGCCAGCAGCTTGTTGACGGGAGGGTCTTACAATGAGCAGTTCTTC,CASSLLTGGSYNEQFF
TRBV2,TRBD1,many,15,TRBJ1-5,TGTGCCAGCAGTGAAGAAGGGACAGGGGGTCAGCCCCAGCATTTT,CASSEEGTGGQPQHF
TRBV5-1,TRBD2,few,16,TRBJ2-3,TGCGCCAGCAGCTTGGTCCCAGCGGGAGCGCCGGATACGCAGTATTTT,CASSLVPAGAPDTQYF
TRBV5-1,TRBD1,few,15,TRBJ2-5,TGCGCCAGCAGCTGGGGGACAGGCTACCAAGAGACCCAGTACTTC,CASSWGTGYQETQYF
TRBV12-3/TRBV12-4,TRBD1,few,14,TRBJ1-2,TGTGCCAGCAGTTCCCAGCAGGGGGCAGGGGGCTACACCTTC,CASSSQQGAGGYTF
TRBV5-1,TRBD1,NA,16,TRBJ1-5,TGCGCCAGCAGCTTGGATCCGGACAGGGCTAATCAGCCCCAGCATTTT,CASSLDPDRANQPQHF
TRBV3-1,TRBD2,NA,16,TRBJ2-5,TGTGCCAGCAGCCAAGGGGCTAGCGGTTTCTCGGATACCCAGTACTTC,CASSQGASGFSDTQYF
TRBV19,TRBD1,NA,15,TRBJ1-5,TGTGCCAGTAGTATCTGGACAGGGGCCTATCAGCCCCAGCATTTT,CASSIWTGAYQPQHF
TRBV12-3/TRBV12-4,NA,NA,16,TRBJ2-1,TGTGCCAGCAGTAGCTTCCTTGGCGGGTCATACAATGAGCAGTTCTTC,CASSSFLGGSYNEQFF
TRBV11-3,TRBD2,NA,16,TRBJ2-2,TGTGCCAGCAGCTTTGTGGCGGGAGTGGACACCGGGGAGCTGTTTTTT,CASSFVAGVDTGELFF
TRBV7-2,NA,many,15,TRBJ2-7,TGTGCCAGCAGCTTAGTAGCCTCAGCGGCAGGGGAGCAGTACTTC,CASSLVASAAGEQYF
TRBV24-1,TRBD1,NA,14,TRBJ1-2,TGTGCCACCAGTGACTTGGACAGGGGCGATGGCTACACCTTC,CATSDLDRGDGYTF
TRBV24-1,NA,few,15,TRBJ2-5,TGTGCCACCAGTGACCGGGTCTGGGGGGAAGAGACCCAGTACTTC,CATSDRVWGEETQYF
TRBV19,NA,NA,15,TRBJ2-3,TGTGCCAGTAGTATTAGCGACGCGGGCACAGATACGCAGTATTTT,CASSISDAGTDTQYF
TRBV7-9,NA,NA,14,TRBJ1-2,TGTGCCAGCAGCTCAGGGATGTCTAGTGATGGCTACACCTTC,CASSSGMSSDGYTF
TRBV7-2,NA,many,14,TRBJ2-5,TGTGCCAGCAGCTTAGCGGGACCCCAAGAGACCCAGTACTTC,CASSLAGPQETQYF
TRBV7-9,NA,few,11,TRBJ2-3,TGTGCCAGCTCCAGCGCATCGGCGCAGTATTTT,CASSSASAQYF
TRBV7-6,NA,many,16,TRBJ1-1,TGTGCCAGCAGCTTAGAGACTTGGGGGGGAATGGATGAAGCTTTCTTT,CASSLETWGGMDEAFF
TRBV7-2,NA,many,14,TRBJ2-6,TGTGCCAGCAGCGGTAAAAATGGGGCCAACGTCCTGACTTTC,CASSGKNGANVLTF
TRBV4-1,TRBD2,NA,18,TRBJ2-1,TGCGCCAGCAGTCCATGGACTAGCGGCTATCACTCCTACAATGAGCAGTTCTTC,CASSPWTSGYHSYNEQFF
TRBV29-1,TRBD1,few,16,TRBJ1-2,TGCAGCGTTGAAGAACAGGGGGCTGTTCTTGGCTATGGCTACACCTTC,CSVEEQGAVLGYGYTF
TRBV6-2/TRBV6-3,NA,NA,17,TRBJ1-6,TGTGCCAGCAGTTCCTCGCCCAGGGGAGTCAGAAATTCACCCCTCCACTTT,CASSSSPRGVRNSPLHF
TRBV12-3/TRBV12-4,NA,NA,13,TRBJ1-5,TGTGCCAGCAGTTTACGGGACATCCAGCCCCAGCATTTT,CASSLRDIQPQHF
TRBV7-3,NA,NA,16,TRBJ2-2,TGTGCCAGCAGTATATCGGACGGGAAAAACACCGGGGAGCTGTTTTTT,CASSISDGKNTGELFF
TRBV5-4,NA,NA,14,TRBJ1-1,TGTGCCAGCAGCTTGGATGGGGGTGGCACTGAAGCTTTCTTT,CASSLDGGGTEAFF